One sample yielded the 10 T cell receptor beta chains listed below, sequenced in a study of identifying expanded T cells in peripheral blood. Some clones are missing from TCRdb's copy, which holds only in-frame ones; the method was immunoSEQ multiplex PCR. The sample holds 58,000 or so clones, under 85% seen once. Specimen: blood. These receptors all stem from a person aged 18 to 70 in good health.

J is TRBJ1-5 and V is TRBV2; 8 bases map to TRBD1. The CDR3 covers 14 residues. CDR1 and CDR2 (germline): SNHLY, FYNNEI. Trimming removed 4 bases from V and 6 bases from J; junction bases left unmatched: 5. CDR3 loop: CASSVGQGSQPQHF. CDR3 DNA sequence: TGTGCCAGCAGTGTCGGACAGGGTAGTCAGCCCCAGCATTTT.

The genes are TRBV5-6 and TRBJ2-7; the D gene is possibly TRBD1 (6 bases). CDR1 is SGHDT and CDR2 is YYEEEE in the germline V gene. V dropped 5 bases and J dropped 2 bases, with 8 bases sitting between them. The CDR3 sequence is 12 residues long. The CDR3 DNA follows: TGTGCCAGCAGGACAGGACCCTACGAGCAGTACTTC. This codes for CASRTGPYEQYF. The complete variable domain, with remaining parts taken from reference TRBV5-6 and TRBJ2-7, reads DAGVTQSPTHLIKTRGQQVTLRCSPKSGHDTVSWYQQALGQGPQFIFQYYEEEERQRGNFPDRFSGHQFPNYSSELNVNALLLGDSALYLCASRTGPYEQYFGPGTRLTVT.

The chain is built from TRBV27 and TRBJ2-1; 7 nucleotides agree with TRBD1. Per the germline V gene, CDR1 is MNHEY and CDR2 is SMNVEV (reference sequence). The CDR3 runs to 14 residues. The junction had 8 bases not matched to a gene; V was cut back by 10 bases and J by 2 bases. The CDR3 DNA is TGTGCCACCCTTGCCGGGACAGCCTACAATGAGCAGTTCTTC. It codes for CATLAGTAYNEQFF.

This clone was seen more than once but under ten times. This chain connects TRBV11-2 to TRBJ1-2; D is unresolved. The germline V gene encodes CDR1 SGHAT and CDR2 FQNNGV. Trimming removed 3 bases at V and 5 bases at J, with 7 bases between. The CDR3 has 12 amino acids. CDR3 nucleotide sequence: TGTGCCAGCAGCTTTGGAGAATATGGCTACACCTTC. Translating it yields CASSFGEYGYTF. Full variable domain (rest looked up from reference TRBV11-2 and TRBJ1-2): EAGVAQSPRYKIIEKRQSVAFWCNPISGHATLYWYQQILGQGPKLLIQFQNNGVVDDSQLPKDRFSAERLKGVDSTLKIQPAKLEDSAVYLCASSFGEYGYTFGSGTRLTVV.

Only a few counts were recorded for this clone. CDR3 nucleotides: TGTGCCAGCAGTAGACAGGAGAACACTGAAGCTTTCTTT. Its translation: CASSRQENTEAFF. The chain has TRBV27 and TRBJ1-1; D is perhaps TRBD1 (6 bases). Trimming pared 5 bases from V and 1 base from J, leaving 8 bases between. Germline lookup yields CDR1 MNHEY and CDR2 SMNVEV (reference sequence). This CDR3 region has 13 residues.

The V gene is TRBV6-5, the J gene TRBJ2-5, with 8 nucleotides matching TRBD2. The CDR3 runs to 15 residues. The germline CDR1 and CDR2 sequences are MNHEY and SVGAGI. Trimming took 4 bases from V and 5 from J; bases not matched to a gene: 9. The CDR3 coding sequence is TGTGCCAGCAGTTCTCCGGGACTAGGCGGGGAGACCCAGTACTTC. Translating gives CASSSPGLGGETQYF.

This clone was seen only a few times. The V gene is TRBV5-1, the J gene TRBJ1-1, with 7 bases fitting TRBD1. The CDR3 spans 18 residues. CDR1 is SGHRS and CDR2 is YFSETQ in the germline V gene. The ends lost 4 bases at V and 6 bases at J; junction bases unmatched: 21. CDR3 in DNA: TGCGCCAGCAGCAAATCGTGGACTGGGGATGCGCAGGGGGCTGAAGCTTTCTTT. Translation gives CASSKSWTGDAQGAEAFF.

V is TRBV7-2 and J is TRBJ2-2, with D tentatively TRBD1 or TRBD2 (7 bases each). The V and J ends lost 5 bases and 3 bases respectively, with 13 bases between them. Per germline, CDR1 SGHTA and CDR2 FQGNSA. The CDR3 spans 15 residues. CDR3 sequence reads: CASSPPGGDTGELFF. Here the CDR3 DNA reads TGTGCCAGCAGCCCACCAGGGGGGGACACCGGGGAGCTGTTTTTT.

This chain connects TRBV19 to TRBJ1-1, with D uncertain. Trimming removed 5 bases from V and 1 base from J, with 20 bases in between. The CDR3 runs 17 residues. Germline V CDR1 and CDR2: LNHDA, SQIVND (reference sequence). The CDR3 region is CASSDQISVGQNTEAFF. As DNA, the CDR3 is TGTGCCAGTAGTGATCAAATATCCGTGGGCCAGAACACTGAAGCTTTCTTT.

The rearrangement links TRBV19 to TRBJ1-4; a weak D match, TRBD1 (5 bases). Germline CDR1 LNHDA, CDR2 SQIVND (reference sequence). Trimming left V 2 bases short and J 7 bases short, with 11 bases between. CDR3 length: 14 amino acids. The CDR3 DNA reads TGTGCCAGTAGTATAACAGGTTGGAGTGAAAAACTGTTTTTT. Amino acids: CASSITGWSEKLFF.